This is a list of T cell receptor beta chains from one sample in a study of sequential checkpoint blockade in melanoma. Assay used: immunoSEQ multiplex PCR; TCRdb lists only in-frame clones, some missing. The data show tens of thousands of clones, 65% to 75% seen once. Sample: CD8+ T cells sorted from blood (inferred from file names), taken from a patient given nivolumab and ipilimumab in sequence. Receptor source: a human donor with melanoma. Both conserved end residues are part of each CDR3.

v_gene,j_gene,CDR3aa
TRBV5-1,TRBJ1-4,CASSFLFLQGDHEKLFF
TRBV5-6,TRBJ2-5,CASSLGTGGETQYF
TRBV4-1,TRBJ1-6,CASSQDIQGFNSPLHF
TRBV4-2,TRBJ2-7,CASSPAPHRGGYEQYF
TRBV11-2,TRBJ2-3,CASSLLAGGSDTQYF
TRBV10-1,TRBJ1-1,CASSARGIVNTEAFF
TRBV7-9,TRBJ1-2,CASSLGDTQGYTF
TRBV7-6,TRBJ2-7,CASSLSGPTGTSAYEQYF
TRBV19,TRBJ1-2,CASSSQDTDYYGYTF
TRBV5-6,TRBJ2-7,CASSPGTYEQYF
TRBV9,TRBJ1-4,CASSVGTFEKLFF
TRBV27,TRBJ1-4,CASSPLPTGLNEKLFF
TRBV9,TRBJ2-1,CASSSLAGGPWDEQFF
TRBV6-1,TRBJ2-6,CASSEEASGANVLTF
TRBV21-1,TRBJ2-7,CASTPRTASYEQYF
TRBV28,TRBJ1-6,CASRRGHLHF
TRBV9,TRBJ2-1,CASSYTGAGADEQFF
TRBV21-1,TRBJ1-5,CASSTRKGGRQGFYSNQPQHF
TRBV6-1,TRBJ2-7,CASSPMDRGSYEQYF
TRBV7-9,TRBJ1-6,CASSLYREYNSPLHF
TRBV11-2,TRBJ1-3,CASSLAFSGNTIYF
TRBV5-8,TRBJ1-1,CASSLTGRGTEAFF
TRBV9,TRBJ1-4,CASSVGTGGRFKLFF
TRBV4-3,TRBJ1-2,CASSQEYSNYGYTF
TRBV7-2,TRBJ2-3,CADIPDTQYF
TRBV5-1,TRBJ1-2,CASSLGADYTF
TRBV7-3,TRBJ1-1,CASSLIPEANTEAFF
TRBV9,TRBJ2-3,CASSVDPGPSTDTQYF
TRBV6-6,TRBJ1-1,CASSPGQFEAFF
TRBV7-8,TRBJ1-2,CASSSPDRDLNYGYTF